A single sample is the source of the 2 T cell receptor beta chains below, sequenced in a study of vaccination and CD4 T cells after COVID-19 (dated 2022 in TCRdb). Which antigens these TCRs recognize remains unknown. The label giving this sample's treatment or condition can be read as: approximately nine-day PBMC culture with coronavirus spike peptide pools or control peptides (ViraFEST assay). Libraries were made using PCR. The sequencing machine was an Illumina iSeq 100. DNA from cultured CD4+ T cells was subjected to TCR sequencing with the Oncomine TCR Beta short-read assay at the Johns Hopkins FTIC core. Starting from the raw public reads, TCRdb applied fastp trimming at Q25, assembled clones with MiXCR and retained in-frame beta chains. Rows with one shared CDR3 protein collapse into an entry with the most common genes and DNA. The table for this sample lists 15,000 to 20,000 distinct CDR3 sequences; 55% to 60% of them were counted only once. More than 9.5% of the sample comes from the top ten.

The sequenced sample was CD4+ T cells from blood, cultured in vitro, obtained after SARS-CoV-2 vaccination. All receptors derive from a human donor who had recovered from COVID-19.

This chain connects TRBV7-6 to TRBJ1-2; TRBD1 matches 7 bases. V was clipped by 5 bases and J by 6 bases; unmatched bases: 6. CDR1 is SGHVS and CDR2 is FNYEAQ in the germline V gene. The CDR3 loop spans 13 amino acids. The CDR3 protein is CASSPGQEHGYTF. CDR3 DNA: TGTGCCAGCAGCCCAGGACAGGAACATGGCTACACCTTC.

V and J are TRBV12-3 or TRBV12-4 and TRBJ1-2; 7 nucleotides line up with TRBD1. The CDR3 has 14 amino acids. V shed 8 bases, J shed 8 bases, and the junction held 14 bases outside the gene matches. The CDR3 DNA follows: TGTGCCAGCGGGCGACAGGGCCGGCCTGACGGCTACACCTTC. It is translated as CASGRQGRPDGYTF.